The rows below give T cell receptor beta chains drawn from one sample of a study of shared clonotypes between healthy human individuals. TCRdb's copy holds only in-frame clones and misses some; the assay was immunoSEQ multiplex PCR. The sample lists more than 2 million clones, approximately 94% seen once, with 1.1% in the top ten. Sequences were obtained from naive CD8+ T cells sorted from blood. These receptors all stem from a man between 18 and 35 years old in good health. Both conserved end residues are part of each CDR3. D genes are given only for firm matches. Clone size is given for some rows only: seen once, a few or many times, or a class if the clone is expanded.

CDR3: CASSPGGGETQYF; DNA: TGCGCCAGCAGCCCAGGGGGAGGGGAGACCCAGTACTTC; V: TRBV4-1; D: -; size: -; J: TRBJ2-5
CDR3: CASSPGQPNEKLFF; DNA: TGTGCCAGCAGCCCGGGACAGCCCAATGAAAAACTGTTTTTT; V: TRBV6-5; D: TRBD1; size: -; J: TRBJ1-4
CDR3: CASSPSKHTGELFF; DNA: TGTGCCAGCTCCCCATCAAAACACACCGGGGAGCTGTTTTTT; V: TRBV6-6; D: -; size: -; J: TRBJ2-2
CDR3: CASSEAAGIAYNEQFF; DNA: TGTGCCAGCAGTGAAGCGGCGGGAATAGCCTACAATGAGCAGTTCTTC; V: TRBV2; D: -; size: once; J: TRBJ2-1
CDR3: CASSDSQGPYEQYF; DNA: TGTGCCAGCAGTGACTCACAGGGTCCCTACGAGCAGTACTTC; V: TRBV6-1; D: -; size: -; J: TRBJ2-7
CDR3: CASSPPRQGSYTDTQYF; DNA: TGTGCCAGCAGTCCTCCTCGACAGGGGTCGTATACAGATACGCAGTATTTT; V: TRBV7-9; D: TRBD1; size: -; J: TRBJ2-3
CDR3: CASSRGTANTEAFF; DNA: TGTGCCAGCAGCCGAGGGACAGCGAACACTGAAGCTTTCTTT; V: TRBV27; D: TRBD1; size: -; J: TRBJ1-1
CDR3: CASSTQGRGVELFF; DNA: TGTGCCAGCAGCACACAGGGTCGCGGAGTGGAGCTGTTTTTT; V: TRBV6-5; D: -; size: -; J: TRBJ2-2
CDR3: CASSLDKDEQYF; DNA: TGTGCCAGCAGCTTAGATAAGGACGAGCAGTACTTC; V: TRBV7-8; D: -; size: -; J: TRBJ2-7
CDR3: CASSQDPASGRYTDTQYF; DNA: TGCGCCAGCAGCCAAGATCCCGCTAGCGGGAGGTATACAGATACGCAGTATTTT; V: TRBV4-1; D: TRBD2; size: -; J: TRBJ2-3
CDR3: CASSSLAGGGTGELFF; DNA: TGTGCCAGCAGTTCCCTAGCGGGGGGTGGCACCGGGGAGCTGTTTTTT; V: TRBV27; D: TRBD2; size: -; J: TRBJ2-2
CDR3: CAWNPQNLQETQYF; DNA: TGTGCCTGGAACCCCCAGAACCTCCAAGAGACCCAGTACTTC; V: TRBV30; D: -; size: -; J: TRBJ2-5
CDR3: CASSQGVTYEQYF; DNA: TGCGCCAGCAGCCAAGGCGTTACCTACGAGCAGTACTTC; V: TRBV4-1; D: -; size: -; J: TRBJ2-7
CDR3: CASSGPGPEVGNEQFF; DNA: TGTGCCAGCTCGGGACCCGGGCCCGAAGTGGGCAATGAGCAGTTCTTC; V: TRBV18; D: -; size: -; J: TRBJ2-1
CDR3: CSGETVNTGELFF; DNA: TGCAGCGGGGAGACTGTTAACACCGGGGAGCTGTTTTTT; V: TRBV29-1; D: -; size: -; J: TRBJ2-2
CDR3: CASSETGSSTDTQYF; DNA: TGTGCCAGCAGCGAGACAGGGTCTAGCACAGATACGCAGTATTTT; V: TRBV9; D: TRBD1; size: -; J: TRBJ2-3
CDR3: CASSLSGGALTGELFF; DNA: TGTGCCAGCAGTTTAAGCGGGGGGGCTCTCACCGGGGAGCTGTTTTTT; V: TRBV27; D: TRBD2; size: once; J: TRBJ2-2
CDR3: CASSQDLGHEQYF; DNA: TGCGCCAGCAGCCAAGATCTAGGTCACGAGCAGTACTTC; V: TRBV4-3; D: -; size: -; J: TRBJ2-7
CDR3: CASGRGGQNIQYF; DNA: TGTGCCAGCGGGCGGGGGGGCCAGAACATTCAGTACTTC; V: TRBV5-4; D: TRBD2; size: -; J: TRBJ2-4
CDR3: CASSARTGGLLDTEAFF; DNA: TGTGCCAGCAGTGCAAGGACAGGGGGTTTGTTGGACACTGAAGCTTTCTTT; V: TRBV2; D: TRBD1; size: -; J: TRBJ1-1
CDR3: CASSIYHNQPQHF; DNA: TGTGCCAGTAGTATTTACCACAATCAGCCCCAGCATTTT; V: TRBV19; D: -; size: -; J: TRBJ1-5
CDR3: CASSPGQVSNTEAFF; DNA: TGTGCCAGCAGCCCTGGACAGGTTAGCAACACTGAAGCTTTCTTT; V: TRBV7-9; D: TRBD1; size: -; J: TRBJ1-1
CDR3: CASSTWDRNQPQHF; DNA: TGTGCCAGCAGCACGTGGGACAGGAATCAGCCCCAGCATTTT; V: TRBV7-2; D: TRBD1; size: -; J: TRBJ1-5
CDR3: CASSHADSTYEQYF; DNA: TGCGCCAGCAGCCATGCTGACAGCACCTACGAGCAGTACTTC; V: TRBV4-3; D: -; size: -; J: TRBJ2-7
CDR3: CASNQQGGTTEAFF; DNA: TGTGCCAGCAATCAACAGGGGGGGACCACTGAAGCTTTCTTT; V: TRBV27; D: TRBD1; size: once; J: TRBJ1-1
CDR3: CASSFGTGSHEQYF; DNA: TGTGCCAGCAGCTTTGGGACAGGGTCCCACGAGCAGTACTTC; V: TRBV5-6; D: TRBD1; size: -; J: TRBJ2-7
CDR3: CATATGLAGGPGLEDTQYF; DNA: TGTGCCACCGCGACGGGGCTAGCGGGAGGCCCGGGGTTGGAAGATACGCAGTATTTT; V: TRBV19; D: TRBD2; size: many; J: TRBJ2-3
CDR3: CASSEGPPSGRSEQYF; DNA: TGTGCCAGCAGTGAAGGACCTCCTAGCGGGAGAAGCGAGCAGTACTTC; V: TRBV2; D: TRBD2; size: -; J: TRBJ2-7
CDR3: CASSLGWGANYEQYF; DNA: TGTGCCAGCAGCTTAGGGTGGGGGGCGAACTACGAGCAGTACTTC; V: TRBV11-2; D: -; size: -; J: TRBJ2-7
CDR3: CASSEDGGGYTF; DNA: TGTGCCAGCAGTGAAGACGGTGGGGGCTACACCTTC; V: TRBV6-1; D: -; size: -; J: TRBJ1-2
CDR3: CASSSGTESGTQYF; DNA: TGTGCCAGCAGCAGCGGGACAGAATCGGGTACGCAGTATTTT; V: TRBV2; D: -; size: -; J: TRBJ2-3
CDR3: CASSTDGTVGYEQYF; DNA: TGTGCCAGTAGTACCGACGGGACTGTAGGTTACGAGCAGTACTTC; V: TRBV19; D: -; size: -; J: TRBJ2-7
CDR3: CASSLETFNEQFF; DNA: TGTGCCAGCAGCTTGGAGACCTTTAATGAGCAGTTCTTC; V: TRBV5-6; D: -; size: -; J: TRBJ2-1
CDR3: CATSPRTQGVYEQYF; DNA: TGTGCCACCAGCCCCCGGACCCAAGGAGTGTACGAGCAGTACTTC; V: TRBV15; D: -; size: -; J: TRBJ2-7
CDR3: CASSPAGTHTQYF; DNA: TGTGCCAGCAGTCCGGCCGGGACCCATACGCAGTATTTT; V: TRBV2; D: -; size: -; J: TRBJ2-3
CDR3: CASSPSRIGWTYGYTF; DNA: TGTGCCAGCAGCCCGAGTAGAATAGGGTGGACCTATGGCTACACCTTC; V: TRBV9; D: -; size: -; J: TRBJ1-2
CDR3: CASSQDSEGDGEKLFF; DNA: TGCGCCAGCAGCCAAGATAGCGAGGGGGATGGTGAAAAACTGTTTTTT; V: TRBV4-3; D: -; size: -; J: TRBJ1-4
CDR3: CATLRPGQGFYEQYF; DNA: TGTGCCACCTTACGTCCGGGACAGGGGTTCTACGAGCAGTACTTC; V: TRBV7-9; D: TRBD1; size: -; J: TRBJ2-7
CDR3: CASRFFGGIYEQYF; DNA: TGTGCCAGCAGGTTTTTTGGGGGAATCTACGAGCAGTACTTC; V: TRBV5-6; D: -; size: once; J: TRBJ2-7
CDR3: CASSLMTGPLGETQYF; DNA: TGCGCCAGCAGCTTGATGACAGGGCCATTGGGAGAGACCCAGTACTTC; V: TRBV5-1; D: TRBD1; size: -; J: TRBJ2-5
CDR3: CASSLDGLYNEQFF; DNA: TGCGCCAGCAGCTTGGACGGCCTATACAATGAGCAGTTCTTC; V: TRBV5-1; D: -; size: once; J: TRBJ2-1
CDR3: CASSQLGNEQFF; DNA: TGCGCCAGCAGCCAACTTGGGAATGAGCAGTTCTTC; V: TRBV4-1; D: -; size: -; J: TRBJ2-1
CDR3: CASSQARGSGVEQFF; DNA: TGTGCCAGCAGCCAAGCCAGGGGGTCGGGGGTTGAGCAGTTCTTC; V: TRBV14; D: -; size: -; J: TRBJ2-1
CDR3: CASLGSGTHGNTIYF; DNA: TGTGCCAGCTTGGGATCCGGGACTCACGGAAACACCATATATTTT; V: TRBV6-5; D: -; size: -; J: TRBJ1-3
CDR3: CASSLPPYEQYF; DNA: TGTGCCAGCAGCTTACCCCCCTACGAGCAGTACTTC; V: TRBV7-9; D: -; size: -; J: TRBJ2-7
CDR3: CASSLRLAGSYNEQFF; DNA: TGTGCCAGCAGTTTGAGACTAGCGGGTTCCTACAATGAGCAGTTCTTC; V: TRBV28; D: TRBD2; size: -; J: TRBJ2-1
CDR3: CASSSYPGQGEKLFF; DNA: TGCGCCAGCAGCTCCTATCCGGGACAGGGAGAAAAACTGTTTTTT; V: TRBV5-1; D: TRBD1; size: -; J: TRBJ1-4
CDR3: CASSLGGIQPQHF; DNA: TGTGCCAGCAGCTTGGGAGGTATTCAGCCCCAGCATTTT; V: TRBV5-8; D: -; size: -; J: TRBJ1-5
CDR3: CASSLAESPELTEAFF; DNA: TGTGCCAGCAGCTTGGCCGAGAGCCCGGAGCTGACTGAAGCTTTCTTT; V: TRBV5-6; D: -; size: -; J: TRBJ1-1
CDR3: CASSHQREKWDNEQFF; DNA: TGTGCCAGCAGTCACCAGCGGGAGAAGTGGGACAATGAGCAGTTCTTC; V: TRBV27; D: TRBD2; size: -; J: TRBJ2-1
CDR3: CASSDSRWDSNSYEQYF; DNA: TGTGCCAGCAGTGACTCGAGATGGGACTCAAACTCCTACGAGCAGTACTTC; V: TRBV6-4; D: -; size: -; J: TRBJ2-7
CDR3: CASSESLSSGNTGELFF; DNA: TGCGCCAGCAGTGAGTCTCTGTCTAGCGGGAACACCGGGGAGCTGTTTTTT; V: TRBV10-1; D: TRBD2; size: -; J: TRBJ2-2